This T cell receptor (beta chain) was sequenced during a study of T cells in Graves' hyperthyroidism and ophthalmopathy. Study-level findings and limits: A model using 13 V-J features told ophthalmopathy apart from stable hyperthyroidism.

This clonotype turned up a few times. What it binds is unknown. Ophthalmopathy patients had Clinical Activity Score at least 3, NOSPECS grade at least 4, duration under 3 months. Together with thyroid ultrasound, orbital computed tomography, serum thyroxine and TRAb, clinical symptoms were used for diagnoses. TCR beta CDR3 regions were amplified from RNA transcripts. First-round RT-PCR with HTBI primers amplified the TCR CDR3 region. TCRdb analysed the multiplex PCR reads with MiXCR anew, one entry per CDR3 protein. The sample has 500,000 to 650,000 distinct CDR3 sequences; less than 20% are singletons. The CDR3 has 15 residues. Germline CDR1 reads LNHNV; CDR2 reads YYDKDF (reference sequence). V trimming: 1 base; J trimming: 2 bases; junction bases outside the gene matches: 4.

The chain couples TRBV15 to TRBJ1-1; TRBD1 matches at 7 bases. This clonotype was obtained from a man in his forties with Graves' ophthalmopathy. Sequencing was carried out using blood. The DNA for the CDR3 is TGTGCCACCAGCAGAGCGGGACAGTATAACACTGAAGCTTTCTTT. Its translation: CATSRAGQYNTEAFF.